What follows is one TCR beta chain and its context. Its target is not known. The sample is drawn from a study of blood T cells in healthy people across ages. Overall study results and limits: A greater number of naive CD4+ cells and higher diversity distinguished long-lived donors from aged donors.

A second roughly 7 to 11 cycle PCR used barcoded and J-beta primers. TCRdb reprocessed the 5' RACE reads with MiXCR, giving one entry per CDR3 protein. The sample records roughly 1,500,000 distinct CDR3 sequences, about 31% being singletons. The origin of this receptor is a woman younger than 45 in good health. The sequencing input was blood.

In nucleotides, the CDR3 is TGTGCCAGCAGTTACTCAGAGAGGCCGAGGGAGCAGTACTTC. Its translation is CASSYSERPREQYF. This rearrangement joins TRBV6-5 to TRBJ2-7, with unresolved D. Trimming took 0 bases from V and 7 from J, leaving 13 bases between them. In germline, CDR1 is MNHEY, CDR2 SVGAGI. The CDR3 consists of 14 residues.